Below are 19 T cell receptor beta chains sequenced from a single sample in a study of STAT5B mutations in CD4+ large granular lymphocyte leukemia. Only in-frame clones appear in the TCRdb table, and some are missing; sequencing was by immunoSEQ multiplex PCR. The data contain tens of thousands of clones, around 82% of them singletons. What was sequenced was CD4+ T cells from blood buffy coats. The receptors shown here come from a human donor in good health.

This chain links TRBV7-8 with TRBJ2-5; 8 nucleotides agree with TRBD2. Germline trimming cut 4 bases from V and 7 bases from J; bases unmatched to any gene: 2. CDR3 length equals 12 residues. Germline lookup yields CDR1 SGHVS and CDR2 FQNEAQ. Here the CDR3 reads CASSSRGGTQYF. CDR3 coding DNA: TGTGCCAGCAGCTCCCGGGGGGGGACCCAGTACTTC.

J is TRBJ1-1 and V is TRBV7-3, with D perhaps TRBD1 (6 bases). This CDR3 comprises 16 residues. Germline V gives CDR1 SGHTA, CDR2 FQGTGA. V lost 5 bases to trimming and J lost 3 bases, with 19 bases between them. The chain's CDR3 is CASSDRDTLGHTEAFF. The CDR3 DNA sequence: TGTGCCAGCAGCGACCGGGACACCCTCGGACACACTGAAGCTTTCTTT.

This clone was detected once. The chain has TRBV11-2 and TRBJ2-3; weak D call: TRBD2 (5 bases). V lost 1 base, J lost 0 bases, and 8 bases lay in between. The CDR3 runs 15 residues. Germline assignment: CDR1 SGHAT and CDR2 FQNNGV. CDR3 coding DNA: TGTGCCAGCAGCTTAGGACGGGGTAGCACAGATACGCAGTATTTT. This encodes CASSLGRGSTDTQYF.

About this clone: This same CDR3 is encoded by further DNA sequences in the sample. DNA for the CDR3: TGTGCCAGCAGTTACTCCAGGGGCCATCAGCCCCAGCATTTT. Protein: CASSYSRGHQPQHF. This chain links TRBV6-5 with TRBJ1-5; D is perhaps TRBD1 (6 bases). The germline V and J ends were trimmed by 0 bases and 5 bases, with 8 bases remaining between them. CDR3 size: 14 residues. Germline assignment: CDR1 MNHEY and CDR2 SVGAGI.

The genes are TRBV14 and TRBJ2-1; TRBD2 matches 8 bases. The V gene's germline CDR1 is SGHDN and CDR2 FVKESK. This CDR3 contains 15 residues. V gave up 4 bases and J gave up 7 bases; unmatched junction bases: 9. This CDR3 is CASSLSGGLRNEQFF. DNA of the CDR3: TGTGCCAGCAGCCTATCGGGAGGGCTCCGGAATGAGCAGTTCTTC.

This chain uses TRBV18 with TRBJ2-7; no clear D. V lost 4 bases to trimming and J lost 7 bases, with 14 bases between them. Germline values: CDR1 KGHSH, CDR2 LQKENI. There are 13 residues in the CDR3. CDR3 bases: TGTGCCAGCTCACAACTGAGTATTAGGGAGCAGTACTTC. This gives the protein CASSQLSIREQYF.

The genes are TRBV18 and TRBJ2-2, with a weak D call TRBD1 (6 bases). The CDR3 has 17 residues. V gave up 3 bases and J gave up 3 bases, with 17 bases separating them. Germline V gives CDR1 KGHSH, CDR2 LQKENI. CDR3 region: CASSPFGTLRDTGELFF. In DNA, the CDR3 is TGTGCCAGCTCACCGTTTGGGACACTTCGGGACACCGGGGAGCTGTTTTTT.

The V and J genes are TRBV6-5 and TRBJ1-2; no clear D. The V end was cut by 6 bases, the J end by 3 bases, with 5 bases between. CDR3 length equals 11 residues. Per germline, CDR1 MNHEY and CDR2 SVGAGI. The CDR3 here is CASRFDYGYTF. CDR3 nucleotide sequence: TGTGCCAGCAGGTTTGACTATGGCTACACCTTC.

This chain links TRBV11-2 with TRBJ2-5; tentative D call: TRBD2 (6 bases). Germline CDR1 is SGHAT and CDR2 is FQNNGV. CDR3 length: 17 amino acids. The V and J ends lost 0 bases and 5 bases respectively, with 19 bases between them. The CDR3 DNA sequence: TGTGCCAGCAGCTTAGAGGTCGGGGACTCACCTAGGGAGACCCAGTACTTC. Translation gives CASSLEVGDSPRETQYF.

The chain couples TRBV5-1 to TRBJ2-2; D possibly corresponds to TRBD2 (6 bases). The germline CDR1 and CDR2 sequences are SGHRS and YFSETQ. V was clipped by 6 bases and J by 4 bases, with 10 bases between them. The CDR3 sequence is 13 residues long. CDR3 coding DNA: TGCGCCAGCATGCAGGGAGGCACCGGGGAGCTGTTTTTT. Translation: CASMQGGTGELFF.

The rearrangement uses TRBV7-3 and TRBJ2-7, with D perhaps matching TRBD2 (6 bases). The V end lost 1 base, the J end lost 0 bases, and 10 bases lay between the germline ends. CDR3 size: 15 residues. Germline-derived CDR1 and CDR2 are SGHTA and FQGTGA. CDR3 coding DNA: TGTGCCAGCAGCTTAATGAGCGGGTCCTCCTACGAGCAGTACTTC. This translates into CASSLMSGSSYEQYF.

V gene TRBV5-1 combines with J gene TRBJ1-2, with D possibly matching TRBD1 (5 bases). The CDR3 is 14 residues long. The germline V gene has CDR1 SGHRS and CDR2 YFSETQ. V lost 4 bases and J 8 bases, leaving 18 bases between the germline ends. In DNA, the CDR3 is TGCGCCAGCAGCCGTGAGGGGTCCTACCTGGGCTACACCTTC. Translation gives CASSREGSYLGYTF.

The CDR3 sequence is CASSPHAENTEAFF. CDR3 in DNA: TGTGCCAGCAGCCCACATGCAGAGAACACTGAAGCTTTCTTT. The rearrangement links TRBV7-8 to TRBJ1-1; D gene ambiguous. The CDR3 runs 14 residues. CDR1 and CDR2 from the germline V gene are SGHVS and FQNEAQ. V was trimmed by 5 bases and J by 1 base, leaving 11 bases between them. Looking up the rest from reference TRBV7-8 and TRBJ1-1 gives the full variable domain: GAGVSQSPRYKVAKRGQDVALRCDPISGHVSLFWYQQALGQGPEFLTYFQNEAQLDKSGLPSDRFFAERPEGSVSTLKIQRTQQEDSAVYLCASSPHAENTEAFFGQGTRLTVV.

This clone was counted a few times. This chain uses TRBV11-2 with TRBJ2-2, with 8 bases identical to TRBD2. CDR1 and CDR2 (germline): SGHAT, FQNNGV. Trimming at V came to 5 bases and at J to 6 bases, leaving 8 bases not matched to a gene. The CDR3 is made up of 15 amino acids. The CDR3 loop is CASSTISGKSGELFF. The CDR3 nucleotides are TGTGCCAGCAGCACCATTAGCGGGAAATCCGGGGAGCTGTTTTTT.

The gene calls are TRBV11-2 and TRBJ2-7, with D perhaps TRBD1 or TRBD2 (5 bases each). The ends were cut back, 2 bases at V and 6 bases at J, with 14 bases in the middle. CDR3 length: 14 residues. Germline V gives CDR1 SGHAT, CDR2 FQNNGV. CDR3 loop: CASSLPLGVVEQYF. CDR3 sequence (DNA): TGTGCCAGCAGCTTACCGCTGGGGGTAGTCGAGCAGTACTTC.

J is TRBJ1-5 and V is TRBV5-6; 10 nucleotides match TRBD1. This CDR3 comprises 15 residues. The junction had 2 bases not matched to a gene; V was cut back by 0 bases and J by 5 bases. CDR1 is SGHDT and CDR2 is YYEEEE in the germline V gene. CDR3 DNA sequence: TGTGCCAGCAGCTTGGAGACAGGGGGCGATCAGCCCCAGCATTTT. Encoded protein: CASSLETGGDQPQHF.

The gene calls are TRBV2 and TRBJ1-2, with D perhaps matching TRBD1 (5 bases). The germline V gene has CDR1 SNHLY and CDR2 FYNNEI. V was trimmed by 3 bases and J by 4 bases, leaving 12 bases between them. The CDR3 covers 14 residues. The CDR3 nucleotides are TGTGCCAGCAGTGATTTAAGGGGCTCCTATGGCTACACCTTC. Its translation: CASSDLRGSYGYTF.

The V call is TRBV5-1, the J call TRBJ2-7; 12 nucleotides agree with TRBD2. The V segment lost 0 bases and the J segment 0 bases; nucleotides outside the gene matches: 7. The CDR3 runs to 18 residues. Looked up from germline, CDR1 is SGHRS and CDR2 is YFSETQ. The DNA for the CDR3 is TGCGCCAGCAGCTTGGGGGGCCTAGCGGGGGGGAGCTCCTACGAGCAGTACTTC. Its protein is CASSLGGLAGGSSYEQYF.

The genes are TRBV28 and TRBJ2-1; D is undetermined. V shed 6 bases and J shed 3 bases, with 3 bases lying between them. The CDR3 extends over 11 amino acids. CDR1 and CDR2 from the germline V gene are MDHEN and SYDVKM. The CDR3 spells CASRVYNEQFF. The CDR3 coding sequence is TGTGCCAGCAGGGTCTACAATGAGCAGTTCTTC. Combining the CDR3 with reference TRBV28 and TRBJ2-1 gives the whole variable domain DVKVTQSSRYLVKRTGEKVFLECVQDMDHENMFWYRQDPGLGLRLIYFSYDVKMKEKGDIPEGYSVSREKKERFSLILESASTNQTSMYLCASRVYNEQFFGPGTRLTVL.